The T cell receptor (beta chain) described here comes from a study of blood T cell repertoires in COVID-19. Study context: Whether acute or convalescent, the COVID-19 samples came from the United States, Italy and Spain. T cells, B-cell-depleted T cells, or PBMCs supplied cDNA or gDNA.

How the authors handled the data: Estimation of nucleated cell counts relied on the amplification of reference gene primers. Data came from immunoSEQ multiplex PCR; TCRdb stores just in-frame clones and leaves some out. For V, J and clone size, that table is used; D and trimming come from the DNA. The table lists roughly 190,000 clones, approximately 80% of them singletons, with roughly 15% in the top ten. The TCR originated in a woman in her 70s with COVID-19, enrolled during active disease. The sample taken for sequencing was peripheral blood.

The CDR3 bases are TGTGCCACCAGTGACCCGGACAATAGCAATCAGCCCCAGCATTTT. Protein product: CATSDPDNSNQPQHF. This rearrangement joins TRBV24-1 to TRBJ1-5, with D possibly TRBD1 on 5 matching bases. The CDR3 loop spans 15 amino acids. V was clipped by 4 bases and J by 0 bases, with 9 bases between them. Germline V gene lookup returns CDR1 KGHDR and CDR2 SFDVKD.